These 22 T cell receptor beta chains were all obtained from the same sample, sequenced in a study of shared clonotypes between healthy human individuals. Here immunoSEQ multiplex PCR was the method, and the copy in TCRdb shows in-frame clones only, minus some. The sample has roughly 2 million clones, nearly 97% seen once. Sequenced input: naive CD4+ T cells sorted from blood. Subset defined: CD45RA+ positively selected. These receptors were collected from a man younger than 35 in good health.

The rearrangement links TRBV10-3 to TRBJ1-5; TRBD1 is a possible D gene (5 bases). The CDR3 contains 13 residues. V shed 4 bases and J shed 6 bases, with 10 bases lying between them. The germline gives CDR1 ENHRY, CDR2 SYGVKD. The CDR3 DNA sequence: TGTGCCATCAGTGGAGGGGCGGTTCAGCCCCAGCATTTT. Translation: CAISGGAVQPQHF.

The rearrangement links TRBV10-3 to TRBJ1-1, with D unresolved. V dropped 2 bases and J dropped 5 bases, with 6 bases sitting between them. Germline lookup yields CDR1 ENHRY and CDR2 SYGVKD. This CDR3 is 12 amino acids long. The CDR3 loop is CAISETRTEAFF. The CDR3 nucleotides read TGTGCCATCAGTGAGACGCGAACTGAAGCTTTCTTT.

J is TRBJ2-6 and V is TRBV7-2, with 7 bases aligning to TRBD1. V shed 5 bases, J shed 1 base, and the junction held 2 bases outside the gene matches. CDR1 is SGHTA and CDR2 is FQGNSA in the germline V gene. The CDR3 is 15 residues long. The CDR3, as DNA: TGTGCCAGCAGCCCCAGGGGGTCTGGGGCCAACGTCCTGACTTTC. Translation gives CASSPRGSGANVLTF.

The genes are TRBV9 and TRBJ2-6, with 12 bases that match TRBD2. V lost 3 bases and J lost 4; bases outside the gene matches: 8. CDR3 length equals 18 residues. Germline V gene sequence: CDR1 SGDLS, CDR2 YYNGEE. This chain's CDR3 is CASSDRLAGVAGANVLTF. DNA for the CDR3: TGTGCCAGCAGCGATAGACTAGCGGGAGTGGCGGGGGCCAACGTCCTGACTTTC.

This clone was seen only once. The chain combines TRBV6-5 with TRBJ2-7, with TRBD2 matching over 9 bases. V gave up 8 bases and J gave up 1 base; unmatched junction bases: 6. The germline V gene has CDR1 MNHEY and CDR2 SVGAGI. The CDR3 consists of 14 residues. The CDR3 spells CASGASGVSYEQYF. CDR3 DNA sequence: TGTGCCAGCGGCGCTAGCGGGGTTTCCTACGAGCAGTACTTC.

The chain joins TRBV4-1 to TRBJ1-6; D gene uncertain. The V gene lost 3 bases and the J gene lost 3 bases, with 12 bases spanning the gap. This CDR3 spans 16 amino acids. CDR1 and CDR2 (germline): MGHRA, YSYEKL. CDR3: CASSQGISIYNSPLHF. The CDR3 DNA reads TGCGCCAGCAGCCAGGGGATCTCCATCTATAATTCACCCCTCCACTTT.

The CDR3: CATSRDLDYGYTF. The CDR3 DNA sequence: TGTGCCACCAGCAGAGATCTTGATTATGGCTACACCTTC. The V call is TRBV15, the J call TRBJ1-2; D uncertain. This CDR3 has 13 residues. Germline lookup yields CDR1 LNHNV and CDR2 YYDKDF (reference sequence). Trimming shortened V by 0 bases and J by 5 bases, and 7 bases separated the two germline ends.

With regard to this clone: Other DNA sequences of this sample code for an identical CDR3. V and J are TRBV7-2 and TRBJ2-5, with D unclear. Trimming took 5 bases from V and 7 from J, leaving 8 bases between them. There are 11 residues in the CDR3. Germline-derived CDR1 and CDR2 are SGHTA and FQGNSA. CDR3 in amino acids: CASSLTGTQYF. The CDR3 nucleotides are TGTGCCAGCAGCCTAACGGGGACCCAGTACTTC.

The chain links TRBV28 to TRBJ1-2; weak D call: TRBD1 (6 bases). This CDR3 contains 15 residues. Germline V gene lookup returns CDR1 MDHEN and CDR2 SYDVKM. V gave up 6 bases and J gave up 13 bases, with 27 bases separating them. Here the CDR3 reads CASRTPRQVGSAGTF. CDR3 in DNA: TGTGCCAGCAGGACCCCCCGACAGGTAGGGTCCGCTGGCACCTTC.

The genes are TRBV5-1 and TRBJ2-2; no firm D call. V was shortened by 0 bases and J by 3 bases, with 9 bases between the two germline ends. In germline, CDR1 is SGHRS, CDR2 YFSETQ. CDR3 length: 15 amino acids. CDR3 amino acids: CASSLAQVYTGELFF. The CDR3 DNA follows: TGCGCCAGCAGCTTGGCGCAGGTTTACACCGGGGAGCTGTTTTTT.

The chain recombines TRBV5-1 with TRBJ1-1, with unresolved D. Germline-derived CDR1 and CDR2 are SGHRS and YFSETQ. The CDR3 runs to 13 residues. Trimming removed 6 bases from V and 4 bases from J, with 13 bases in between. The CDR3 DNA reads as TGCGCCAGCACGACCGGGTCTTTCACTGAAGCTTTCTTT. Translating gives CASTTGSFTEAFF.

The chain uses TRBV5-4 and TRBJ1-2; D perhaps matches TRBD1 (5 bases). CDR1 is SGHNT, CDR2 YYREEE, per germline (reference sequence). The CDR3 totals 16 residues. V was trimmed by 0 bases and J by 4 bases, leaving 16 bases between them. Written as DNA, the CDR3 is TGTGCCAGCAGCTTGGTAGCGAGTGGGGGGAGCTATGGCTACACCTTC. Translated, it gives CASSLVASGGSYGYTF.

The gene calls are TRBV30 and TRBJ2-1; D is uncertain. Germline V gene lookup returns CDR1 GTSNPN and CDR2 SVGIG (reference sequence). The ends were cut back, 5 bases at V and 2 bases at J, with 16 bases in the middle. The CDR3 is 15 residues long. CDR3: CAWGDDRGPYNEQFF. For the CDR3, the DNA is TGTGCCTGGGGAGACGACCGTGGCCCCTACAATGAGCAGTTCTTC.

This chain connects TRBV27 to TRBJ1-2; 7 bases agree with TRBD1. This CDR3 spans 15 amino acids. Germline loops: CDR1 MNHEY, CDR2 SMNVEV (reference sequence). After removal of 6 bases from V and 2 bases from J, the junction contained 9 bases not matched to a gene. The CDR3 reads CASRSTGTVNYGYTF. Written as DNA, the CDR3 is TGTGCCAGCAGGAGTACCGGGACAGTCAACTATGGCTACACCTTC.

For the CDR3, the DNA is TGTGCCAGCAGCCAAGAAGGGCCTAGCGGGGGGTACGAGCAGTACTTC. Translation gives CASSQEGPSGGYEQYF. The chain is built from TRBV4-2 and TRBJ2-7; 11 nucleotides agree with TRBD2. With 0 bases clipped from V and 4 bases from J, the junction kept 5 bases outside the gene matches. CDR1 is LGHNA and CDR2 is YNFKEQ in the germline V gene. The CDR3 runs to 16 residues.

This rearrangement joins TRBV2 to TRBJ1-5; D unresolved. The CDR3 has 12 residues. V shed 4 bases and J shed 2 bases, with 3 bases lying between them. CDR1 is SNHLY, CDR2 FYNNEI, per germline. The CDR3 here is CASSAGNQPQHF. CDR3 nucleotides: TGTGCCAGCAGTGCAGGCAATCAGCCCCAGCATTTT.

The rearrangement joins TRBV21-1 to TRBJ2-1; the D call TRBD2 from the table was never checked on the DNA. TRBV21-1 is a pseudogene. The CDR3 is made up of 15 amino acids. CDR3 nucleotides: TGTGCCAGCAGCCAAATGTGGCGGGGGGATAATGAGCAGTTCTTC. Its protein product is CASSQMWRGDNEQFF.

The chain recombines TRBV10-3 with TRBJ2-7, with D possibly TRBD1 on 6 matching bases. The V and J ends lost 3 bases and 0 bases respectively, with 15 bases between them. The CDR3 contains 16 residues. Germline V CDR1 and CDR2: ENHRY, SYGVKD. CDR3 nucleotide sequence: TGTGCCATCAGTGAAAAGACAGGCTATAGCTCCTACGAGCAGTACTTC. Amino acid sequence: CAISEKTGYSSYEQYF.

CDR3 nucleotides: TGCGCCAGCGCAGGGCAGGGTACCCTCTACCAAGAGACCCAGTACTTC. Encoded protein: CASAGQGTLYQETQYF. The V gene is TRBV10-2, the J gene TRBJ2-5; possibly TRBD1 for D (5 bases). The CDR3 runs to 16 residues. Trimming removed 8 bases from V and 0 bases from J, with 19 bases in between. Germline lookup yields CDR1 WSHSY and CDR2 SAAADI.

This clone has a single count. J is TRBJ1-6 and V is TRBV6-1, with D possibly being TRBD1 (5 bases). CDR3 length equals 15 residues. Between the trimmed V and J ends, which lost 5 bases and 8 bases, there was a span of 16 bases. The germline CDR1 and CDR2 sequences are MNHNS and SASEGT. CDR3 bases: TGTGCCAGCAGTCCTGCGGGGGGTTCGGATTCACCCCTCCACTTT. Amino acids: CASSPAGGSDSPLHF.

This clone has just a few counts. This chain connects TRBV14 to TRBJ1-6; D unclear. The ends were cut back, 4 bases at V and 3 bases at J, with 4 bases in the middle. Germline V gene lookup returns CDR1 SGHDN and CDR2 FVKESK. The CDR3 has 13 residues. The CDR3: CASSLIYNSPLHF. In DNA form, the CDR3 reads TGTGCCAGCAGCCTAATCTATAATTCACCCCTCCACTTT.

The chain carries TRBV2 and TRBJ1-5; no firm D call. Germline V lookup: CDR1 SNHLY, CDR2 FYNNEI. Trimming stripped 7 bases from V and 0 bases from J, with 16 bases between. The CDR3 extends over 16 amino acids. The DNA of the CDR3 is TGTGCCAGCACCCTGAGCCCGGTTATTAGCAATCAGCCCCAGCATTTT. Its translation is CASTLSPVISNQPQHF.